These T cell receptor beta chains were read from a single sample in a study of shared clonotypes between healthy human individuals. Clones were sequenced by immunoSEQ multiplex PCR, and TCRdb holds only the in-frame ones, with some missing. The sample carries some 2,500,000 clones, about 90% recorded once. What was sequenced was naive CD4+ T cells from PBMCs. Every receptor here comes from a man younger than 35 in good health. Some clones in this sample may be carry-over from other donors' samples. Each CDR3 is given with its conserved first and last residue. Each record gives: V gene, D gene, J gene, clone size, CDR3 DNA, CDR3 protein. A D gene is named only where the DNA matches it firmly. Rows give clone size only sometimes, using once, few, many, or a class for an expanded clone.

V gene: TRBV6-4; D gene: NA; J gene: TRBJ2-4; clone size: NA; CDR3 DNA: TGTGCCAGCAGTCGGCGGCTGTGGGGGAACATTCAGTACTTC; CDR3 protein: CASSRRLWGNIQYF
V gene: TRBV6-5; D gene: TRBD2; J gene: TRBJ2-7; clone size: NA; CDR3 DNA: TGTGCCAGCACTTCTGGTTCACTAGCGGGAGTCGAGCAGTACTTC; CDR3 protein: CASTSGSLAGVEQYF
V gene: TRBV18; D gene: TRBD1; J gene: TRBJ2-7; clone size: NA; CDR3 DNA: TGTGCCAGCTCACCAGCACAGGGGGCAACCTACGAGCAGTACTTC; CDR3 protein: CASSPAQGATYEQYF
V gene: TRBV15; D gene: NA; J gene: TRBJ1-6; clone size: NA; CDR3 DNA: TGTGCCACCAGCAGAGGCCCCATATCAGGTGACAATTCACCCCTCCACTTT; CDR3 protein: CATSRGPISGDNSPLHF
V gene: TRBV14; D gene: NA; J gene: TRBJ2-3; clone size: NA; CDR3 DNA: TGTGCCAGCAGCCGCAGGGACTCTCCCTTGTCGGATACGCAGTATTTT; CDR3 protein: CASSRRDSPLSDTQYF
V gene: TRBV6-1; D gene: NA; J gene: TRBJ1-1; clone size: NA; CDR3 DNA: TGTGCCAGCAGTGACGTGGGTAGAGCTGAAGCTTTCTTT; CDR3 protein: CASSDVGRAEAFF
V gene: TRBV9; D gene: NA; J gene: TRBJ2-7; clone size: NA; CDR3 DNA: TGTGCCAGCAGCCCCCTCCTTTCCCCCAACGAGCAGTACTTC; CDR3 protein: CASSPLLSPNEQYF
V gene: TRBV30; D gene: NA; J gene: TRBJ1-4; clone size: NA; CDR3 DNA: TGTGCCTGGAGTGTACGACGGGGGGGACTGTTTTTT; CDR3 protein: CAWSVRRGGLFF
V gene: TRBV5-8; D gene: NA; J gene: TRBJ1-5; clone size: NA; CDR3 DNA: TGTGCCAGCAGCTTGGTTAATCAGCCCCAGCATTTT; CDR3 protein: CASSLVNQPQHF
V gene: TRBV5-1; D gene: NA; J gene: TRBJ2-7; clone size: NA; CDR3 DNA: TGCGCCAGCAGCCTACGACAAACTGGGAGCTCCGAGCAGTACTTC; CDR3 protein: CASSLRQTGSSEQYF
V gene: TRBV6-1; D gene: TRBD1; J gene: TRBJ2-5; clone size: NA; CDR3 DNA: TGTGCCAGCAGTGAAACGGGGGCAGGGGGCGCTGGGACCCAGTACTTC; CDR3 protein: CASSETGAGGAGTQYF
V gene: TRBV7-8; D gene: NA; J gene: TRBJ2-1; clone size: NA; CDR3 DNA: TGTGCCAGCAGGGCCGTAGGCATGGAGCAGTTCTTC; CDR3 protein: CASRAVGMEQFF
V gene: TRBV6-6; D gene: NA; J gene: TRBJ2-2; clone size: once; CDR3 DNA: TGTGCCCTCGGGAACGGAAACACCGGGGAGCTGTTTTTT; CDR3 protein: CALGNGNTGELFF
V gene: TRBV7-9; D gene: TRBD2; J gene: TRBJ2-3; clone size: NA; CDR3 DNA: TGTGCCAGCCGGGAGGGTTACCGCACAGATACGCAGTATTTT; CDR3 protein: CASREGYRTDTQYF
V gene: TRBV6-1; D gene: NA; J gene: TRBJ1-3; clone size: NA; CDR3 DNA: TGTGCTACCGGTATTAATGGAAACACCATATATTTT; CDR3 protein: CATGINGNTIYF
V gene: TRBV4-1; D gene: TRBD2; J gene: TRBJ2-7; clone size: NA; CDR3 DNA: TGCGCCAGCAGCCAAGGAGTACTAGCGGGAGGGTACGAGCAGTACTTC; CDR3 protein: CASSQGVLAGGYEQYF
V gene: TRBV5-1; D gene: NA; J gene: TRBJ2-4; clone size: once; CDR3 DNA: TGCGCCAGCTCCCCCGGGGGACAGCTCAAAAACATTCAGTACTTC; CDR3 protein: CASSPGGQLKNIQYF
V gene: TRBV6-1; D gene: NA; J gene: TRBJ1-2; clone size: NA; CDR3 DNA: TGTGCCAGCAATAGACAGGCTACTAACTATGGCTACACCTTC; CDR3 protein: CASNRQATNYGYTF
V gene: TRBV7-9; D gene: NA; J gene: TRBJ1-1; clone size: few; CDR3 DNA: TGTGCCAGCACAGGAGGAACTGAAGCTTTCTTT; CDR3 protein: CASTGGTEAFF
V gene: TRBV28; D gene: NA; J gene: TRBJ1-5; clone size: NA; CDR3 DNA: TGTGCCAGCAGTTTTTGGCAGGGCAGCCAGTCCCAGCATTTT; CDR3 protein: CASSFWQGSQSQHF
V gene: TRBV2; D gene: NA; J gene: TRBJ2-5; clone size: NA; CDR3 DNA: TGTGCCAGCAGCCGCCAAGAGACCCAGTACTTC; CDR3 protein: CASSRQETQYF
V gene: TRBV7-2; D gene: NA; J gene: TRBJ2-4; clone size: NA; CDR3 DNA: TGTGCCAGCAGCTTAGTCTTGGGAAACTTAGCCAAAAACATTCAGTACTTC; CDR3 protein: CASSLVLGNLAKNIQYF
V gene: TRBV7-2; D gene: TRBD2; J gene: TRBJ2-7; clone size: NA; CDR3 DNA: TGTGCCAGCAGACTAAGACTAGCGGGAGGAGTAGGCGAGCAGTACTTC; CDR3 protein: CASRLRLAGGVGEQYF
V gene: TRBV28; D gene: NA; J gene: TRBJ1-5; clone size: NA; CDR3 DNA: TGTGCCAGCAGTTTGGGGACTGTTGGCAATCAGCCCCAGCATTTT; CDR3 protein: CASSLGTVGNQPQHF
V gene: TRBV7-3; D gene: TRBD2; J gene: TRBJ2-1; clone size: NA; CDR3 DNA: TGTGCCAGCAGCTTACTCCCCACGGGGGGGGAAGGTGAGCAGTTCTTC; CDR3 protein: CASSLLPTGGEGEQFF
V gene: TRBV5-5; D gene: NA; J gene: TRBJ2-3; clone size: NA; CDR3 DNA: TGTGCCAGCAGCTTGCAGGGGCTTCCAGATACGCAGTATTTT; CDR3 protein: CASSLQGLPDTQYF
V gene: TRBV20-1; D gene: NA; J gene: TRBJ1-1; clone size: few; CDR3 DNA: TGCAGTGCTAGAGATCTAGGGAAAGCTTTCTTT; CDR3 protein: CSARDLGKAFF
V gene: TRBV7-9; D gene: TRBD1; J gene: TRBJ1-5; clone size: NA; CDR3 DNA: TGTGCCAGCAGCTCTACCCGGGACAGGGGATATAGCAATCAGCCCCAGCATTTT; CDR3 protein: CASSSTRDRGYSNQPQHF
V gene: TRBV7-9; D gene: NA; J gene: TRBJ2-5; clone size: NA; CDR3 DNA: TGTGCCAGCAGCCTAAGGGAGGGGGCGCAGACCCAGTACTTC; CDR3 protein: CASSLREGAQTQYF
V gene: TRBV28; D gene: NA; J gene: TRBJ2-2; clone size: NA; CDR3 DNA: TGTGCCAGCAGTTTGGAGGAAACCGGGGAGCTGTTTTTT; CDR3 protein: CASSLEETGELFF
V gene: TRBV11-3; D gene: NA; J gene: TRBJ2-2; clone size: once; CDR3 DNA: TGTGCCAGCAGCTTAGACCGGGATACCGGGGAGCTGTTTTTT; CDR3 protein: CASSLDRDTGELFF